What follows are 7 T cell receptor beta chains derived from one specimen sequenced in a study of T-cell reconstitution after alpha-beta-depleted transplantation in children. Unique molecular identifiers were incorporated when the TCRbeta library was constructed. One entry per CDR3 protein, called by TCRdb with MiXCR from the PCR reads. The table shows some 340,000 distinct CDR3 sequences, with about 9.3% occurring only once. The sequences come from PBMCs from the stem cell graft donor, collected from the stem cell graft. These receptors all stem from a human donor who donated a stem cell graft to a child with acute lymphoblastic leukemia.

V and J are TRBV20-1 and TRBJ2-7, with D unresolved. Trimming removed 6 bases from V and 3 bases from J, with 27 bases in between. Germline V gene sequence: CDR1 DFQATT, CDR2 SNEGSKA (reference sequence). CDR3 length: 17 residues. The CDR3 here is CSARLFVQEIGHYEQYF. The CDR3 bases are TGCAGTGCCAGACTGTTTGTTCAGGAGATAGGTCACTACGAGCAGTACTTC.

This clonotype was seen more than once but under ten times. V gene TRBV5-1 combines with J gene TRBJ1-1; the D gene is possibly TRBD1 (6 bases). CDR1 is SGHRS and CDR2 is YFSETQ in the germline V gene. CDR3 length: 15 amino acids. V gave up 1 base and J gave up 5 bases, with 15 bases separating them. CDR3 in amino acids: CASSLLPGASTEAFF. The CDR3 bases are TGCGCCAGCAGCTTGCTTCCGGGGGCTTCTACTGAAGCTTTCTTT.

Points on this clonotype: The conserved final phenylalanine or tryptophan is absent from the CDR3, which likely points to a read error. V and J are TRBV4-2 and TRBJ1-2; 10 bases align to TRBD1. Looked up from germline, CDR1 is LGHNA and CDR2 is YNFKEQ. This CDR3 is built from 15 residues. J gave up 3 bases and V 2 bases, and 3 bases lay outside the gene matches. The DNA of the CDR3 is TGTGCCAGCAGCCAAAGGACAGGGGGTGACTATGGCTACACCTTG. It codes for CASSQRTGGDYGYTL.

This clonotype came up a few times. This chain joins TRBV20-1 and TRBJ2-1, with a possible D match to TRBD1 (6 bases). With 3 bases removed from V and 4 bases from J, the gap between germline ends came to 13 bases. CDR3 length equals 14 residues. Germline V lookup: CDR1 DFQATT, CDR2 SNEGSKA (reference sequence). Written as DNA, the CDR3 is TGCAGTGCTAGGGGGGAACAGGGATACAATGAGCAGTTCTTC. Residues: CSARGEQGYNEQFF.

This clonotype was seen at least ten times. The chain recombines TRBV3-1 with TRBJ2-1; 7 nucleotides match TRBD2. Trimming cost V 2 bases and J 4 bases; bases outside gene matches: 11. CDR3 length: 17 amino acids. Germline CDR1 LGHDT, CDR2 YNNKEL (reference sequence). CDR3 protein: CASSQLSGTIPYNEQFF. The CDR3 bases are TGTGCCAGCAGCCAACTCTCCGGGACTATTCCTTACAATGAGCAGTTCTTC.

This clonotype was found many times. The chain carries TRBV24-1 and TRBJ2-5; possibly TRBD2 for D (6 bases). The V and J ends lost 3 bases and 6 bases respectively, with 16 bases between them. Per germline, CDR1 KGHDR and CDR2 SFDVKD. The CDR3 runs 15 residues. The CDR3 bases are TGTGCCACCAGTGATCCAGGAGGGGAAGGAAAGACCCAGTACTTC. Its protein product is CATSDPGGEGKTQYF.

V usage is TRBV27 and J usage is TRBJ2-1; 11 bases are shared with TRBD2. The CDR3 contains 16 residues. Germline V CDR1 and CDR2: MNHEY, SMNVEV (reference sequence). J gave up 7 bases and V 5 bases, and 10 bases lay outside the gene matches. The CDR3 nucleotides read TGTGCCAGCAGTACACATAGCGGGAGGGCCAGGAATGAGCAGTTCTTC. Translating it yields CASSTHSGRARNEQFF.